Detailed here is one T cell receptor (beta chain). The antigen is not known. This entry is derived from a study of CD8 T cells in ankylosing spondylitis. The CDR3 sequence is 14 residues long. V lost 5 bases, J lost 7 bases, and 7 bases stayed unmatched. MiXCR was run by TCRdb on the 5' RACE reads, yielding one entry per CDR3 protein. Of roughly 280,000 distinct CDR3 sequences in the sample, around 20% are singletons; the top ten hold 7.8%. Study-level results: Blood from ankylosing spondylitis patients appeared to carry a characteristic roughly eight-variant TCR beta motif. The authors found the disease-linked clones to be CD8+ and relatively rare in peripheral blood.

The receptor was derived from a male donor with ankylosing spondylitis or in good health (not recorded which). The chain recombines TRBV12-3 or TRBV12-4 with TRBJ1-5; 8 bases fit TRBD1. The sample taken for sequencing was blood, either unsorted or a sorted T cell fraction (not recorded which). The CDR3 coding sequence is TGTGCCAGCAGTGTGACAGGGGCATGGCAGCCCCAGCATTTT. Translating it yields CASSVTGAWQPQHF.